This T cell receptor (beta chain) was documented in a study of Graves' ophthalmopathy and Graves' hyperthyroidism. Study background: Hyperthyroidism qualified as stable when ophthalmopathy did not develop within 18 months of follow-up.

In regard to this clonotype: Its antigen is currently unknown.

Study-level results: Built on 13 signatures, a model told ophthalmopathy apart from stable hyperthyroidism with roughly 88% sensitivity and roughly 80% specificity.

Researchers took RNA transcripts and amplified TCR beta CDR3 regions from them. First-round RT-PCR employed HTBI primers, with a second-round multiplex PCR after it. TCRdb reprocessed the multiplex PCR reads with MiXCR, giving one entry per CDR3 protein. This table holds 900,000 to 1,200,000 distinct CDR3 sequences, about two fifths found once. Sequenced input: peripheral blood or thyroid tissue (not recorded which). This clonotype was sampled from an adult man with Graves' hyperthyroidism.

CDR3 protein: CATSIMDRGNGYTF. The CDR3 DNA follows: TGTGCCACCAGCATAATGGACAGGGGTAATGGCTACACCTTC. The chain couples TRBV24-1 to TRBJ1-2; 9 bases match TRBD1. CDR1 and CDR2 (germline): KGHDR, SFDVKD. Unmatched junction bases numbered 8, after V lost 7 bases and J lost 6 bases. The length of the CDR3 is 14 residues.